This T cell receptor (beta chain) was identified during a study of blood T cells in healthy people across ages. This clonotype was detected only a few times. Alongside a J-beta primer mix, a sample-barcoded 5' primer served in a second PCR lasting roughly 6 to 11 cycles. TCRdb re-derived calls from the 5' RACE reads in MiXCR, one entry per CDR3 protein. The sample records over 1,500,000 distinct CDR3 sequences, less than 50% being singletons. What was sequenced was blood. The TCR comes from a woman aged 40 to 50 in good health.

The CDR3 here is CASSQDLAGANYGYTF. Written as DNA, the CDR3 is TGCGCCAGCAGCCAAGATCTGGCAGGCGCTAACTATGGCTACACCTTC. The V call is TRBV4-3, the J call TRBJ1-2; D unresolved. CDR3 length: 16 residues. Germline CDR1 is LGHNA and CDR2 is YSLEER. V was trimmed by 0 bases and J by 0 bases, leaving 11 bases between them.